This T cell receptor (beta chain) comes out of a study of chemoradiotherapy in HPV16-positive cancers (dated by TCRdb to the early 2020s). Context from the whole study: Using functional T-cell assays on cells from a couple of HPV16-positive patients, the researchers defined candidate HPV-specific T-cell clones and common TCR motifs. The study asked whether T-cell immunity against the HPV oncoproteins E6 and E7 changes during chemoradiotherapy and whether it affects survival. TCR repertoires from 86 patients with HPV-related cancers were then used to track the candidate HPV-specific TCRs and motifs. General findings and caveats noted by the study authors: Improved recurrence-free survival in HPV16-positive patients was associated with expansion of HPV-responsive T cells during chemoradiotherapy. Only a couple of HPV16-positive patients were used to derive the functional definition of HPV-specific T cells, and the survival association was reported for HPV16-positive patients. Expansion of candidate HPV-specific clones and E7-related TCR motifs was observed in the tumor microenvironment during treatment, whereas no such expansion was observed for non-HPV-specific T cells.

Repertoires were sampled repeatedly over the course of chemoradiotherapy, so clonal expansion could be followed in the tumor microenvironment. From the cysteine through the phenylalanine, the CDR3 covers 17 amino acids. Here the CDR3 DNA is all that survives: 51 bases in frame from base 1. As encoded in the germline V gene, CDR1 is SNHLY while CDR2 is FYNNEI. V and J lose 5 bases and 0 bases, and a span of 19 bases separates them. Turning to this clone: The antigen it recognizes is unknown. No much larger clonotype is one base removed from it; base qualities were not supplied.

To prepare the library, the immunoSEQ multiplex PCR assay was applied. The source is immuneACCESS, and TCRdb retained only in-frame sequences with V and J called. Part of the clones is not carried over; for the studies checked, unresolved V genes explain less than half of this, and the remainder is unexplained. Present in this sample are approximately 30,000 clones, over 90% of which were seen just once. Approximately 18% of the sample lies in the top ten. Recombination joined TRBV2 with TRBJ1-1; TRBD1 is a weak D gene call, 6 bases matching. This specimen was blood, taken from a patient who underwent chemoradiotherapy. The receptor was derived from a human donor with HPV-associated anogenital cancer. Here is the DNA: TGTGCCAGCAGTATGGGACAACCACCTATCATGAACACTGAAGCTTTCTTT. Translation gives CASSMGQPPIMNTEAFF. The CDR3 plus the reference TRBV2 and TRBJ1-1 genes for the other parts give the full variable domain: EPEVTQTPSHQVTQMGQEVILRCVPISNHLYFYWYRQILGQKVEFLVSFYNNEISEKSEIFDDQFSVERPDGSNFTLKIRSTKLEDSAMYFCASSMGQPPIMNTEAFFGQGTRLTVV.